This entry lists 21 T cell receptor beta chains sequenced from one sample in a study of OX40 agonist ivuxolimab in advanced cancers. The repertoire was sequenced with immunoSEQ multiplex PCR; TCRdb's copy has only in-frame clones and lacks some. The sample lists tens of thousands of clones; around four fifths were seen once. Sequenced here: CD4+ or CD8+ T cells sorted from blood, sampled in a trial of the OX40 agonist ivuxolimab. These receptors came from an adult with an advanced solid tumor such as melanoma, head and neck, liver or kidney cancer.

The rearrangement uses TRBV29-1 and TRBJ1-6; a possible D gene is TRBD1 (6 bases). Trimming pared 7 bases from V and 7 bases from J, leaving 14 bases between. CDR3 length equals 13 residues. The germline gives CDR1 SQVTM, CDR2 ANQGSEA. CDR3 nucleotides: TGCAGCGCGGCCGCAGGGGTGAATTCACCCCTCCACTTT. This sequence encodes CSAAAGVNSPLHF.

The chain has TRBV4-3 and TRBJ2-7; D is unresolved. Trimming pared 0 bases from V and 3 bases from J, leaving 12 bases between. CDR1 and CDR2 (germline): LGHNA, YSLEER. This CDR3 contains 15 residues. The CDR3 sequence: CASSQDFAADYEQYF. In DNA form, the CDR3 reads TGCGCCAGCAGCCAAGATTTCGCAGCCGACTACGAGCAGTACTTC.

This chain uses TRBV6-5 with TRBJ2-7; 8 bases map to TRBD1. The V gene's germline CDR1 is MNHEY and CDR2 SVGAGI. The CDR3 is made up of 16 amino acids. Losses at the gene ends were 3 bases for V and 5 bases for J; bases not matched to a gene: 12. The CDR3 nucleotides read TGTGCCAGCAGTTATGGGTTCCGGGACAGGAGGCACGAGCAGTACTTC. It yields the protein CASSYGFRDRRHEQYF.

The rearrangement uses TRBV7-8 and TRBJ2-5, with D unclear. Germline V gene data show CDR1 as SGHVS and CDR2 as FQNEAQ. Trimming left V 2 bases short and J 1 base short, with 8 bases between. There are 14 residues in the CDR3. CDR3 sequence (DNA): TGTGCCAGCAGCTTACGCAGATCCCAAGAGACCCAGTACTTC. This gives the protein CASSLRRSQETQYF.

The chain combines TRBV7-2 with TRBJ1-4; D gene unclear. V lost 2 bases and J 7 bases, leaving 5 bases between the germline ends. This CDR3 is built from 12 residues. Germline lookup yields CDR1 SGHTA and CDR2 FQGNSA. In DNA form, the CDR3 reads TGTGCCAGCAGCTTATACGGTGAAAAACTGTTTTTT. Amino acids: CASSLYGEKLFF. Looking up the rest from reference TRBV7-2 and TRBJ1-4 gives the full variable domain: GAGVSQSPSNKVTEKGKDVELRCDPISGHTALYWYRQSLGQGLEFLIYFQGNSAPDKSGLPSDRFSAERTGGSVSTLTIQRTQQEDSAVYLCASSLYGEKLFFGSGTQLSVL.

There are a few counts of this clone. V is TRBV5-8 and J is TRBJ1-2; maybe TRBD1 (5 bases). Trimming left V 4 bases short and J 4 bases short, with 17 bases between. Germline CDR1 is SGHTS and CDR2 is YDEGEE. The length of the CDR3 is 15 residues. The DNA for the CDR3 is TGTGCCAGCAGCCCCCGGGAGGGGACGGGCTATGGCTACACCTTC. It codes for CASSPREGTGYGYTF.

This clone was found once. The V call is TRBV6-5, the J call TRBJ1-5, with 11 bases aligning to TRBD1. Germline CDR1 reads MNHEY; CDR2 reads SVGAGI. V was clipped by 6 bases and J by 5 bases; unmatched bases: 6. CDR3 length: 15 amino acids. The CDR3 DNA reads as TGTGCCAGCAGAAACGGGGGACAGGGGGATCAGCCCCAGCATTTT. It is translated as CASRNGGQGDQPQHF.

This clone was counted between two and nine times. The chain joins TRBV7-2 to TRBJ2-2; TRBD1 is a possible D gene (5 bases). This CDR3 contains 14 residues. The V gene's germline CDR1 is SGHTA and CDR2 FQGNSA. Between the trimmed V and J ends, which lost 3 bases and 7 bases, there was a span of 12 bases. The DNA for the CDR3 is TGTGCCAGCAGCTTGTGGCAGGGCTACGGGGAGCTGTTTTTT. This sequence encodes CASSLWQGYGELFF.

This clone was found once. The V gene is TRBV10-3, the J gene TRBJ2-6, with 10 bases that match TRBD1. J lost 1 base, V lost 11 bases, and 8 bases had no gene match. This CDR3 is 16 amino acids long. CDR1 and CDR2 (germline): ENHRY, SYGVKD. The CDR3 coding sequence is TGTGCCTCCCGGGACAGGGGAGTGTCTGGGGCCAACGTCCTGACTTTC. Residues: CASRDRGVSGANVLTF.

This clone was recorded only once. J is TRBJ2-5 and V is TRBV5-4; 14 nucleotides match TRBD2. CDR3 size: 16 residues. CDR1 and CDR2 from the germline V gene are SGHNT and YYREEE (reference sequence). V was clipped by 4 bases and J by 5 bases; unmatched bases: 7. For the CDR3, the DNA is TGTGCCAGCAGCACGCGACTAGCGGGGGGGTGGGAGACCCAGTACTTC. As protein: CASSTRLAGGWETQYF.

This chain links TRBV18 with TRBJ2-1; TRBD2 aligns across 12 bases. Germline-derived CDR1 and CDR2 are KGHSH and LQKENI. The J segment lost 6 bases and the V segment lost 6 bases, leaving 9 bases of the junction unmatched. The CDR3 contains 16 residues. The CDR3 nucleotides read TGTGCCAGCTCCCCAGACCTAGCGGGGGGGCTCAATGAGCAGTTCTTC. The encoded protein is CASSPDLAGGLNEQFF.

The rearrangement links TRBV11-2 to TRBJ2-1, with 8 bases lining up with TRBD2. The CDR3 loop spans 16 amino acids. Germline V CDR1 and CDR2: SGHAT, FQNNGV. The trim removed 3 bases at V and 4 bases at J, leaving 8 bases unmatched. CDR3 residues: CASSLEVRGAYNEQFF. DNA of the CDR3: TGTGCCAGCAGCTTGGAGGTGCGGGGGGCTTACAATGAGCAGTTCTTC. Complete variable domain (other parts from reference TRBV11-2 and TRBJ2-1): EAGVAQSPRYKIIEKRQSVAFWCNPISGHATLYWYQQILGQGPKLLIQFQNNGVVDDSQLPKDRFSAERLKGVDSTLKIQPAKLEDSAVYLCASSLEVRGAYNEQFFGPGTRLTVL.

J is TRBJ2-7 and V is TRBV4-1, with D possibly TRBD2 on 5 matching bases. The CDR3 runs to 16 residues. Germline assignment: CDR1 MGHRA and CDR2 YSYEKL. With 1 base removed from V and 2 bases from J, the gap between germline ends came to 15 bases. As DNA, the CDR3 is TGCGCCAGCAGCCAAGGGACTCCTGGGTCCCCCTACGAGCAGTACTTC. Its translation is CASSQGTPGSPYEQYF.

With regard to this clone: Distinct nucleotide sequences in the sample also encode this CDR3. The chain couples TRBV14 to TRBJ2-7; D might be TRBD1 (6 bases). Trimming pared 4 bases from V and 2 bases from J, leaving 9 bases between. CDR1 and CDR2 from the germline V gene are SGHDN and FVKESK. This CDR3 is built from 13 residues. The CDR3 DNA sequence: TGTGCCAGCAGCCTACAGGGAACCTACGAGCAGTACTTC. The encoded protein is CASSLQGTYEQYF.

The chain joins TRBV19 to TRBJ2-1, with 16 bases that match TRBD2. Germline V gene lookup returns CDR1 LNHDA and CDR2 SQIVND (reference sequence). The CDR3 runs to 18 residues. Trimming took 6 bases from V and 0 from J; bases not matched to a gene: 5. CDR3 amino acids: CASRLGLAGGSSYNEQFF. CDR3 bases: TGTGCCAGTAGACTGGGACTAGCGGGGGGGAGCTCCTACAATGAGCAGTTCTTC.

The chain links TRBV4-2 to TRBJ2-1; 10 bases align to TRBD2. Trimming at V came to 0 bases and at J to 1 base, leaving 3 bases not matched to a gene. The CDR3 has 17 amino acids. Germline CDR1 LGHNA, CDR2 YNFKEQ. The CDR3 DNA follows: TGTGCCAGCAGCCAAGACGGACTAGCGGTTTCCTACAATGAGCAGTTCTTC. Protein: CASSQDGLAVSYNEQFF.

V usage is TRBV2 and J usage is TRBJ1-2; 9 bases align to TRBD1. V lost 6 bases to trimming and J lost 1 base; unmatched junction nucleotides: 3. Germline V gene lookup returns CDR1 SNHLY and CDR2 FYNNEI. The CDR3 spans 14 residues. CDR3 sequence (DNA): TGTGCCAGCAGAGGACAGGGGCTTAACTATGGCTACACCTTC. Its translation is CASRGQGLNYGYTF.

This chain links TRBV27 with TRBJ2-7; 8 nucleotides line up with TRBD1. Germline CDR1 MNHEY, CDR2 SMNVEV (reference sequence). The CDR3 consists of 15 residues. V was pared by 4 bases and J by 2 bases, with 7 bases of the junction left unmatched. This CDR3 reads CASSSRPGQAYEQYF. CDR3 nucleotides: TGTGCCAGCAGTTCTAGACCGGGACAGGCCTACGAGCAGTACTTC.

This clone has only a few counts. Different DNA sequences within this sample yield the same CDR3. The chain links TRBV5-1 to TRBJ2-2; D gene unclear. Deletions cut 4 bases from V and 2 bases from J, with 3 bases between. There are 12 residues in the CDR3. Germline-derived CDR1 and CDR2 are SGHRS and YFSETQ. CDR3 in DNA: TGCGCCAGCAGCCCCAACACCGGGGAGCTGTTTTTT. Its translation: CASSPNTGELFF.

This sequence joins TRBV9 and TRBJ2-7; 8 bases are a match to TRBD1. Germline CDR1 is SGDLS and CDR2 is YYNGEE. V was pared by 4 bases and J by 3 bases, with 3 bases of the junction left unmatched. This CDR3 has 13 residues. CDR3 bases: TGTGCCAGCAGCCCCGGACAGGGCTACGAGCAGTACTTC. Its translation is CASSPGQGYEQYF. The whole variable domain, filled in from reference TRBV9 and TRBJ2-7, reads DSGVTQTPKHLITATGQRVTLRCSPRSGDLSVYWYQQSLDQGLQFLIQYYNGEERAKGNILERFSAQQFPDLHSELNLSSLELGDSALYFCASSPGQGYEQYFGPGTRLTVT.

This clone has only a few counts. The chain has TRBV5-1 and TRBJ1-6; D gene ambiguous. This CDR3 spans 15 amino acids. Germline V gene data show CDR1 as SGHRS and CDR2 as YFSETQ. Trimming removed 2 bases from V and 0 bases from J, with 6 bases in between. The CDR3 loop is CASSFDGSYNSPLHF. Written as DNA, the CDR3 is TGCGCCAGCAGCTTCGACGGCTCCTATAATTCACCCCTCCACTTT.